This T cell receptor beta chain was sequenced for a study of beta chain features in type 1 diabetes. Study-level findings and limits: Shortening of TCRB CDR3s, moderate but significant, appeared in all four CD4+ subsets of Type 1 diabetes patients.

Expressed TCRB transcripts got sequenced, as all isolated RNA was reverse transcribed. TCRdb's table, derived via immunoSEQ multiplex PCR, lists solely in-frame clones and lacks some. Among 250,000 to 300,000 clones listed, roughly an eighth were seen once. Turning to this clone: The target antigen is unknown.

One heparinised blood draw, averaging roughly 120 mL, came from each donor. The source of this sequence is a man aged 30-40 years with type 1 diabetes. Sequencing was performed on naive CD4+ T cells from blood.

CDR3 amino acids: CASSLWASGSSYEQYF. The CDR3 coding sequence is TGTGCCAGCAGTTTGTGGGCTAGCGGGAGCTCCTACGAGCAGTACTTC. The chain links TRBV28 to TRBJ2-7; 10 nucleotides match TRBD2. Germline values: CDR1 MDHEN, CDR2 SYDVKM. J gave up 0 bases and V 3 bases, and 5 bases lay outside the gene matches. This CDR3 has 16 residues.